What follows are 26 T cell receptor beta chains derived from one specimen sequenced in a study of blood T cell repertoires in COVID-19. The repertoire was sequenced with immunoSEQ multiplex PCR; TCRdb's copy has only in-frame clones and lacks some. The repertoire holds about 230,000 clones, with under 90% as singletons. The sample was PBMCs or T cells enriched from blood (not recorded which). The source of these receptors is a young man who had recovered from COVID-19.

The chain carries TRBV7-2 and TRBJ1-6; TRBD1 is a possible D gene (6 bases). V was trimmed by 5 bases and J by 6 bases, leaving 11 bases between them. The germline V gene encodes CDR1 SGHTA and CDR2 FQGNSA. This CDR3 contains 14 residues. CDR3 coding DNA: TGTGCCAGCAGCACACAGGGCGCTAATTCACCCCTCCACTTT. This sequence encodes CASSTQGANSPLHF.

This clone was seen once. The rearrangement links TRBV30 to TRBJ1-4; unclear D gene. The V gene's germline CDR1 is GTSNPN and CDR2 SVGIG (reference sequence). V shed 3 bases and J shed 8 bases, with 10 bases lying between them. There are 12 residues in the CDR3. CDR3: CAWRVGEEKLFF. The CDR3 DNA reads as TGTGCCTGGAGGGTCGGGGAAGAAAAACTGTTTTTT.

V and J are TRBV28 and TRBJ1-1, with 8 bases matching TRBD1. CDR1 and CDR2 from the germline V gene are MDHEN and SYDVKM. This CDR3 is 11 amino acids long. The V gene end was trimmed by 9 bases and the J gene end by 9 bases; junction bases not matched to a gene: 6. CDR3 in amino acids: CASMGQAKAFF. CDR3 nucleotides: TGTGCCAGTATGGGACAGGCTAAAGCTTTCTTT.

The sample holds one count of this clone. CDR3 in amino acids: CASKPAGYYGYTF. Written as DNA, the CDR3 is TGTGCCAGCAAACCGGCAGGCTATTATGGCTACACCTTC. This chain links TRBV6-5 with TRBJ1-2, with D unresolved. CDR3 size: 13 residues. Between the trimmed V and J ends, which lost 7 bases and 5 bases, there was a span of 14 bases. Germline CDR1 MNHEY, CDR2 SVGAGI.

The chain combines TRBV6-5 with TRBJ1-2; 7 bases map to TRBD1. The CDR3 length is 14 residues. Trimming at V came to 5 bases and at J to 5 bases, leaving 8 bases not matched to a gene. The V gene's germline CDR1 is MNHEY and CDR2 SVGAGI. This CDR3 is CASSPTPTGYGYTF. In nucleotides, the CDR3 is TGTGCCAGCAGTCCAACCCCGACAGGGTATGGCTACACCTTC.

This clone was recorded once. This chain connects TRBV7-9 to TRBJ2-2; D is uncertain. Per the germline V gene, CDR1 is SEHNR and CDR2 is FQNEAQ (reference sequence). CDR3 size: 15 residues. Trimming removed 0 bases at V and 5 bases at J, with 10 bases between. CDR3 sequence (DNA): TGTGCCAGCAGCTTAGCTCTACCCAGGACCGGGGAGCTGTTTTTT. This translates into CASSLALPRTGELFF. The full variable domain, in which reference TRBV7-9 and TRBJ2-2 provide the parts outside the CDR3, is DTGVSQNPRHKITKRGQNVTFRCDPISEHNRLYWYRQTLGQGPEFLTYFQNEAQLEKSRLLSDRFSAERPKGSFSTLEIQRTEQGDSAMYLCASSLALPRTGELFFGEGSRLTVL.

This chain connects TRBV2 to TRBJ1-2; 9 bases match TRBD1. The V and J ends lost 2 bases and 8 bases, in that order; junction bases with no gene match: 3. CDR1 is SNHLY and CDR2 is FYNNEI in the germline V gene. The CDR3 length is 13 residues. The CDR3 nucleotides read TGTGCCAGCAGTGAAACAGGGGGCGTAGGCTACACCTTC. This translates into CASSETGGVGYTF.

The chain carries TRBV14 and TRBJ2-5; TRBD2 matches at 7 bases. The trim removed 1 base at V and 3 bases at J, leaving 11 bases unmatched. The CDR3 length is 17 residues. Germline V CDR1 and CDR2: SGHDN, FVKESK. The CDR3 reads CASSQVGETGGEETQYF. CDR3 nucleotides: TGTGCCAGCAGCCAAGTAGGGGAGACGGGGGGAGAAGAGACCCAGTACTTC.

The genes are TRBV28 and TRBJ1-5, with D possibly being TRBD1 (6 bases). CDR3 size: 14 residues. Trimming left V 3 bases short and J 7 bases short, with 13 bases between. Germline V gene sequence: CDR1 MDHEN, CDR2 SYDVKM. CDR3 protein: CASSLDSEGQPQHF. CDR3 nucleotides: TGTGCCAGCAGTTTGGACAGCGAGGGCCAGCCCCAGCATTTT.

This CDR3 is CASSITELQPQHF. CDR3 bases: TGTGCCAGTAGTATTACGGAGTTGCAGCCCCAGCATTTT. V and J are TRBV19 and TRBJ1-5; no clear D. This CDR3 region has 13 residues. Trimming shortened V by 3 bases and J by 7 bases, and 10 bases separated the two germline ends. The germline V gene encodes CDR1 LNHDA and CDR2 SQIVND (reference sequence).

The rearrangement uses TRBV7-8 and TRBJ1-2; D is ambiguous. The CDR3 loop spans 12 amino acids. Germline CDR1 is SGHVS and CDR2 is FQNEAQ. Trimming cost V 2 bases and J 7 bases, with 8 bases left between them. CDR3 bases: TGTGCCAGCAGCTTATCTCAGGCTGGCTACACCTTC. Its protein product is CASSLSQAGYTF.

This clone was counted between two and nine times. The chain has TRBV6-5 and TRBJ1-5; D is possibly TRBD1 (5 bases). The CDR3 runs 14 residues. The V gene lost 0 bases and the J gene lost 6 bases, with 9 bases spanning the gap. Germline CDR1 MNHEY, CDR2 SVGAGI. The CDR3 DNA reads as TGTGCCAGCAGTTACTCGGCAGGGCGTCAGCCCCAGCATTTT. Translating gives CASSYSAGRQPQHF.

The V and J genes are TRBV7-6 and TRBJ2-1, with 8 bases identical to TRBD2. Germline V CDR1 and CDR2: SGHVS, FNYEAQ. V shed 3 bases, J shed 0 bases, and the junction held 7 bases outside the gene matches. This CDR3 is 17 amino acids long. The DNA for the CDR3 is TGTGCCAGCAGCTTGAGGCGGGGGGTTAGCTCCTACAATGAGCAGTTCTTC. Protein: CASSLRRGVSSYNEQFF.

The chain employs TRBV19 and TRBJ1-4, with D possibly TRBD1 on 6 matching bases. Trimming pared 7 bases from V and 4 bases from J, leaving 22 bases between. Germline CDR1 reads LNHDA; CDR2 reads SQIVND (reference sequence). The CDR3 contains 17 residues. In DNA form, the CDR3 reads TGTGCCAGTAAATTGTCCTGGGACACTCAGCTTAATGAAAAACTGTTTTTT. Translation: CASKLSWDTQLNEKLFF.

The CDR3 region has the DNA TGCGCCAGCAGCCAAGCTCGGGACAGTGGAGGCTACGAGCAGTACTTC. Its protein product is CASSQARDSGGYEQYF. The V and J genes are TRBV4-1 and TRBJ2-7; TRBD1 aligns across 7 bases. After removal of 1 base from V and 3 bases from J, the junction contained 9 bases not matched to a gene. The CDR3 runs 16 residues. CDR1 and CDR2 from the germline V gene are MGHRA and YSYEKL.

At least ten counts were recorded for this clone. The rearrangement uses TRBV10-1 and TRBJ2-1; TRBD2 agrees at 8 bases. This CDR3 comprises 14 residues. V lost 0 bases, J lost 7 bases, and 2 bases stayed unmatched. From germline, CDR1 is WNHNN and CDR2 SYGVQD (reference sequence). The CDR3 DNA sequence: TGCGCCAGCAGTGAGTCTAGCGGGATAAATGAGCAGTTCTTC. Translating gives CASSESSGINEQFF.

The chain combines TRBV28 with TRBJ1-4; the match to TRBD1 covers 10 bases. The germline gives CDR1 MDHEN, CDR2 SYDVKM. V lost 5 bases to trimming and J lost 10 bases; unmatched junction nucleotides: 10. The CDR3 consists of 15 residues. The CDR3 DNA reads TGTGCCAGCAGTCTGGGCTCCGGGACAGGGGTAAAACTGTTTTTT. This encodes CASSLGSGTGVKLFF.

The chain links TRBV5-1 to TRBJ2-5, with 7 positions matching TRBD2. There are 15 residues in the CDR3. V trimming: 1 base; J trimming: 0 bases; junction bases outside the gene matches: 3. The germline CDR1 and CDR2 sequences are SGHRS and YFSETQ. CDR3 sequence: CASSLLAGNQETQYF. The CDR3 DNA sequence: TGCGCCAGCAGCTTGTTAGCGGGCAACCAAGAGACCCAGTACTTC.

CDR3 nucleotides: TGTGCCAGCAGCTCGGGACAGGGGACACCGTATGGCTACACCTTC. Translated, it gives CASSSGQGTPYGYTF. The V call is TRBV7-2, the J call TRBJ1-2; 10 nucleotides agree with TRBD1. Germline V gene lookup returns CDR1 SGHTA and CDR2 FQGNSA. Trimming removed 4 bases from V and 5 bases from J; junction bases left unmatched: 7. This CDR3 is 15 amino acids long.

In this sample, this clone turned up once. The junction shows a germline mismatch at one end, possibly a read error. This chain joins TRBV12-5 and TRBJ1-2; D unclear. CDR1 and CDR2 from the germline V gene are LGHNT and FRNRAP. This CDR3 contains 9 residues. The CDR3 region is CASGREPHF. CDR3 bases: TGTGCTAGTGGCCGGGAGCCCCACTTC.

V usage is TRBV6-4 and J usage is TRBJ1-2; D gene uncertain. The germline V and J ends were trimmed by 0 bases and 4 bases, with 15 bases remaining between them. Germline V gene lookup returns CDR1 MRHNA and CDR2 SNTAGT. This CDR3 comprises 16 residues. The CDR3 region is CASSDSRGGESYGYTF. Written as DNA, the CDR3 is TGTGCCAGCAGTGACTCGAGAGGCGGAGAAAGCTATGGCTACACCTTC.

V is TRBV3-1 (or the pseudogene TRBV3-2) and J is TRBJ2-2; TRBD1 is a possible D gene (6 bases). Germline lookup yields CDR1 LGHDT and CDR2 YNNKEL (reference sequence). Trimming took 3 bases from V and 7 from J, leaving 21 bases between them. The CDR3 loop spans 17 amino acids. The chain's CDR3 is CASSHLGTTGSGGELFF. The CDR3 DNA sequence: TGTGCCAGCAGCCACCTCGGGACAACTGGAAGTGGCGGGGAGCTGTTTTTT.

This clone was detected a few times. CDR3 loop: CASRTRQGGEQYF. The CDR3, as DNA: TGTGCCAGCAGGACTCGACAGGGCGGCGAGCAGTACTTC. V is TRBV6-5 and J is TRBJ2-7, with 7 bases matching TRBD1. Trimming removed 6 bases from V and 6 bases from J; junction bases left unmatched: 8. The CDR3 is made up of 13 amino acids. Germline values: CDR1 MNHEY, CDR2 SVGAGI.

This clone was seen once. The chain combines TRBV5-5 with TRBJ1-5; D is unresolved. CDR3 size: 13 residues. CDR1 and CDR2 from the germline V gene are SGHKS and YYEKEE (reference sequence). V was clipped by 0 bases and J by 6 bases, with 7 bases between them. The CDR3 sequence is CASSLEAGQPQHF. CDR3 sequence (DNA): TGTGCCAGCAGCTTGGAAGCGGGTCAGCCCCAGCATTTT.

The chain is built from TRBV3-1 (or the pseudogene TRBV3-2) and TRBJ1-1, with 7 positions matching TRBD1. The CDR3 runs to 14 residues. Trimming took 4 bases from V and 10 from J; bases not matched to a gene: 12. Looked up from germline, CDR1 is LGHDT and CDR2 is YNNKEL (reference sequence). CDR3 protein: CASSRDSVRLGAFF. CDR3 sequence (DNA): TGTGCCAGCAGCCGGGACAGTGTCAGATTGGGAGCTTTCTTT.

The chain combines TRBV5-4 with TRBJ2-1; 13 nucleotides match TRBD2. The ends lost 5 bases at V and 4 bases at J; junction bases unmatched: 3. Germline V gene sequence: CDR1 SGHNT, CDR2 YYREEE (reference sequence). The CDR3 sequence is 15 residues long. The CDR3 region is CASRGTSGTYNEQFF. CDR3 DNA: TGTGCCAGCAGGGGGACTAGCGGGACATACAATGAGCAGTTCTTC.